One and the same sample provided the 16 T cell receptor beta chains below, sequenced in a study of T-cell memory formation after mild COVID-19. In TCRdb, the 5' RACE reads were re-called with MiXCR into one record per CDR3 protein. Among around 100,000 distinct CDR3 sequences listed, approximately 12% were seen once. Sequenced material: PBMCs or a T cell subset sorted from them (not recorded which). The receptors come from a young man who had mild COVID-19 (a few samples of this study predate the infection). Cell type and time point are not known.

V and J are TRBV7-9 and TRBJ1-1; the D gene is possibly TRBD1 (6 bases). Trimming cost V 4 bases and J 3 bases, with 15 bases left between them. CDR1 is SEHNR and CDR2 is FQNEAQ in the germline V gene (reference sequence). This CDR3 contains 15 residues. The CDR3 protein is CASSSAQGLDTEAFF. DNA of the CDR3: TGTGCCAGCAGCTCAGCACAGGGACTGGACACTGAAGCTTTCTTT.

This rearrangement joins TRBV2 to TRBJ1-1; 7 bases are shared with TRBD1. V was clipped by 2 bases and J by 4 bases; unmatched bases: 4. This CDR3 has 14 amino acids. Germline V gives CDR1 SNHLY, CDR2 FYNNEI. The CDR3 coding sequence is TGTGCCAGCAGTGAAAGGGCAGGGGGCACTGAAGCTTTCTTT. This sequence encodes CASSERAGGTEAFF.

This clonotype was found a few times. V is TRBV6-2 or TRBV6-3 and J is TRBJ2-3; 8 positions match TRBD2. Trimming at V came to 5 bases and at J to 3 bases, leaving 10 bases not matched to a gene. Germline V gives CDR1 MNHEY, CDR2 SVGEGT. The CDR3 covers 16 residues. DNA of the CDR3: TGTGCCAGCAGTGGGCGGACTAGCCGGCGGACAGATACGCAGTATTTT. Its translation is CASSGRTSRRTDTQYF.

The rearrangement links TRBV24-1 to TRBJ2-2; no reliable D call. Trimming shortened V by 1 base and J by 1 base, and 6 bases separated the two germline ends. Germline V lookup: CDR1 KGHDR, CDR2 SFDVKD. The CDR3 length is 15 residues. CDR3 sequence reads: CATSDLDGNTGELFF. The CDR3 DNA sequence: TGTGCCACCAGTGATTTAGACGGGAACACCGGGGAGCTGTTTTTT.

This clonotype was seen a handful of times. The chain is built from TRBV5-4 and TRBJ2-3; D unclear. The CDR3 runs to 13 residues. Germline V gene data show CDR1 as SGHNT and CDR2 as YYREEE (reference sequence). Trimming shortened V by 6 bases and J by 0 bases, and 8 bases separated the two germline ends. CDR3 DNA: TGTGCCAGCAATCTACTTAGCACAGATACGCAGTATTTT. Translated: CASNLLSTDTQYF. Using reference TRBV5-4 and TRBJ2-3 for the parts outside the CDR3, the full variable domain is ETGVTQSPTHLIKTRGQQVTLRCSSQSGHNTVSWYQQALGQGPQFIFQYYREEENGRGNFPPRFSGLQFPNYSSELNVNALELDDSALYLCASNLLSTDTQYFGPGTRLTVL.

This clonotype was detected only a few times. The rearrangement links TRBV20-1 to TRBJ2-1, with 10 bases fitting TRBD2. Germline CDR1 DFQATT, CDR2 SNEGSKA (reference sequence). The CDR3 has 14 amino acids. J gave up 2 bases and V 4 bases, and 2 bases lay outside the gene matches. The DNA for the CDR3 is TGCAGTGCTATAGCGGGGGGTACCTACAATGAGCAGTTCTTC. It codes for CSAIAGGTYNEQFF.

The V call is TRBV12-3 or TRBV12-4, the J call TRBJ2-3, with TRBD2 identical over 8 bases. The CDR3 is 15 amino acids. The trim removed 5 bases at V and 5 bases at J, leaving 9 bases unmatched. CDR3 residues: CASSASGRAGDTQYF. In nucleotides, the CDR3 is TGTGCCAGCAGTGCTAGCGGGCGGGCGGGAGATACGCAGTATTTT.

The CDR3 coding sequence is TGTGCCAGCAGCCAAGATCGGAAGGGAGGGAATGGCTACACCTTC. Translated: CASSQDRKGGNGYTF. The rearrangement joins TRBV3-2 to TRBJ1-2. TRBV3-2 is assigned pseudogene status. This CDR3 comprises 15 residues.

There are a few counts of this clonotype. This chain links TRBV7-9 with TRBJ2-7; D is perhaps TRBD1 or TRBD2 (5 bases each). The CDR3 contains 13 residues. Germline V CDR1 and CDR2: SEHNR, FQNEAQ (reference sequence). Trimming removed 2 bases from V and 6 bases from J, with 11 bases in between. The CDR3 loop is CASSLRGTSEQYF. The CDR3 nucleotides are TGTGCCAGCAGCTTAAGGGGTACTAGCGAGCAGTACTTC.

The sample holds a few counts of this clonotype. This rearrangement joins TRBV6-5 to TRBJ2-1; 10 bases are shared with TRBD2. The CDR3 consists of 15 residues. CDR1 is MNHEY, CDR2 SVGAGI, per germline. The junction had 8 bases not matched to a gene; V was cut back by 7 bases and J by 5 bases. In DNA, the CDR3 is TGTGCCAGCACCAGGAGACTAGCGGGCGACAATGAGCAGTTCTTC. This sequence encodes CASTRRLAGDNEQFF.

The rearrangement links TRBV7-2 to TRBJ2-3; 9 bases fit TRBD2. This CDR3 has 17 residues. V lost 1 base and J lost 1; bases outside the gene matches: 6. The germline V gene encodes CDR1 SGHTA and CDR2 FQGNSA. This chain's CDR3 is CASSLVVAGARTDTQYF. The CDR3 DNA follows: TGTGCCAGCAGCTTAGTGGTAGCGGGGGCTCGCACAGATACGCAGTATTTT.

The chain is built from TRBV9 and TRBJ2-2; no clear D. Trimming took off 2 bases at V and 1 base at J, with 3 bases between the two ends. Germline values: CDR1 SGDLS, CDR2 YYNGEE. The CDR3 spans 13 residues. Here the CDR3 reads CASSVGNTGELFF. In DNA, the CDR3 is TGTGCCAGCAGCGTTGGGAACACCGGGGAGCTGTTTTTT.

The CDR3 protein is CSVVGGAGEAFF. The CDR3 nucleotides read TGCAGCGTTGTTGGGGGGGCAGGTGAAGCTTTCTTT. The V and J genes are TRBV29-1 and TRBJ1-1, with a weak D call TRBD1 (6 bases). Germline V gene sequence: CDR1 SQVTM, CDR2 ANQGSEA. Trimming cost V 4 bases and J 7 bases, with 13 bases left between them. The CDR3 runs to 12 residues.

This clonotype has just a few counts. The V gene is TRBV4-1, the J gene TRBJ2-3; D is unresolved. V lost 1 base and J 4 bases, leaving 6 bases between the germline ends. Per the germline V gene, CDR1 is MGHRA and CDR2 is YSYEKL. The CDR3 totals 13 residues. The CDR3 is CASSQVSADTQYF. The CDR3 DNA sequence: TGCGCCAGCAGCCAAGTTTCGGCAGATACGCAGTATTTT.

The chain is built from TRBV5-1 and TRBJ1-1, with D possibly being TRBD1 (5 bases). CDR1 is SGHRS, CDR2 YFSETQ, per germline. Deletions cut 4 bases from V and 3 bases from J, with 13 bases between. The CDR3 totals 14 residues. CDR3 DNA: TGCGCCAGCAGCGGGGCATGGGAAGACACTGAAGCTTTCTTT. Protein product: CASSGAWEDTEAFF.

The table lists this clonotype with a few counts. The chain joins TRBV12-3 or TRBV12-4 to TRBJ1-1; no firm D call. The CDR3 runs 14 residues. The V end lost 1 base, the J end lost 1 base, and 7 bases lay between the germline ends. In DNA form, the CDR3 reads TGTGCCAGCAGTTTAGATACGGGGAACACTGAAGCTTTCTTT. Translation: CASSLDTGNTEAFF.